This section outlines one T cell receptor (beta chain) sequence together with its context. Germline loops: CDR1 SGHVS, CDR2 FNYEAQ. This CDR3 comprises 15 residues. V lost 4 bases and J 1 base, leaving 13 bases between the germline ends. No donor was unhealthy or non-Caucasian. The data derive from a study of identical twins. From the 5' RACE reads, TCRdb called clonotypes with MiXCR, one entry per CDR3 protein. The table shows some 710,000 distinct CDR3 sequences, with around 6.1% occurring only once. The chain is built from TRBV7-6 and TRBJ2-5; tentatively, D is TRBD1 (6 bases). The sequenced sample was naive T cells sorted from blood. The origin of this receptor is a man aged 18 to 30 in good health. In DNA, the CDR3 is TGTGCCAGCAGCTCTTACCTGGACAGCCAAGAGACCCAGTACTTC. Its protein is CASSSYLDSQETQYF.